This TCR beta chain was obtained from a study of cytomegalovirus exposure and HLA in healthy donors. General study results and limits: Sequencing artifact likely explains a cluster of highly shared sequence variants.

This clone has just one count. Its target is not known. In the PCR, 60 Vbeta and 13 Jbeta primers were used. Repertoires were generated with immunoSEQ multiplex PCR, while TCRdb's copy carries only in-frame clones and drops some. The table records some 150,000 clones, 87% of them present only once. This CDR3 spans 14 amino acids. The germline gives CDR1 SEHNR, CDR2 FQNEAQ (reference sequence). The V gene lost 8 bases and the J gene lost 0 bases, with 12 bases spanning the gap. The sequence came from a woman younger than 45 in good health and CMV-seronegative. J is TRBJ2-3 and V is TRBV7-9; D may be TRBD2 (6 bases). Sequencing input: PBMCs. CDR3 region: CASAGAGSTDTQYF. DNA of the CDR3: TGTGCCAGCGCCGGGGCGGGGAGCACAGATACGCAGTATTTT.